This T cell receptor (beta chain) was captured in a study of glioma-infiltrating T cells. This CDR3 is built from 18 residues. The germline gives CDR1 DFQATT, CDR2 SNEGSKA (reference sequence). Losses at the gene ends were 6 bases for V and 0 bases for J; bases not matched to a gene: 16. Only one count was recorded for this clonotype. One base away lies a much larger clone, so this may be a sequencing read error. Likely a read error: the CDR3 ends without its conserved phenylalanine or tryptophan. TCR alpha and beta CDR3 regions were amplified from RNA using iRepertoire nested multiplex PCR. MiXCR was run by TCRdb on the multiplex PCR reads, yielding one entry per CDR3 protein. Found here are 170,000 or so distinct CDR3 sequences, around 45% of them singletons; the top ten hold around 5%.

The origin of this receptor is a human donor with low-grade glioma or glioblastoma, undergoing nonglioma brain surgery, or in good health (not recorded which). This chain connects TRBV20-1 to TRBJ2-5; TRBD2 aligns across 10 bases. The sample was glioma tissue, nonneoplastic brain tissue, or PBMCs (not recorded which). The CDR3 loop is CSAPIPGLANVYQETQYL. The CDR3 nucleotides are TGCAGTGCCCCTATACCGGGACTAGCGAACGTGTACCAAGAGACCCAGTACTTA.